The present T cell receptor (beta chain) was sequenced within a study of OX40 agonist ivuxolimab in advanced cancers. Overall study context: Ivuxolimab, an agonistic anti-OX40 (CD134) antibody, was given to patients. A history of anti-PD-1, anti-PD-L1 or anti-CTLA-4 therapy was acceptable, and roughly 40% had some. Study findings and constraints: CD4+ T cells averaged fewer expanded clones than CD8+ T cells. Antigen targets of the expanded peripheral T cells went undetermined.

For this clone: Its antigen remains unknown.

Germline V CDR1 and CDR2: MDHEN, SYDVKM. V lost 6 bases and J lost 5, with 8 bases in between. The CDR3 consists of 11 residues. Produced via immunoSEQ multiplex PCR; TCRdb's table is partial and in-frame only. Among 77,000 or so clones listed, 94% were seen once. The sample here was CD4+ or CD8+ T cells sorted from blood, taken in a trial of the OX40 agonist ivuxolimab. The chain has TRBV28 and TRBJ2-7, with D hard to call. This sequence was found in an adult with an advanced solid tumor such as melanoma, head and neck, liver or kidney cancer. As DNA, the CDR3 is TGTGCCAGCAGCCTCGGAGACGAGCAGTACTTC. Amino acids: CASSLGDEQYF.